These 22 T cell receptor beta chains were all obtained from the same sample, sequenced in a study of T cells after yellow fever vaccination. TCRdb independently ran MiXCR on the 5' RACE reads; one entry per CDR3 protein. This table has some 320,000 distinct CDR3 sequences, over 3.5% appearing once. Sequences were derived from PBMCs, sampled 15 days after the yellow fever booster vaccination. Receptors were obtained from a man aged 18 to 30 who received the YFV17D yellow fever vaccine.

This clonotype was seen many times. In DNA form, the CDR3 reads TGTGCCAGCAGCTTACACGGGCAGCCCCAGCATTTT. As protein: CASSLHGQPQHF. The rearrangement links TRBV7-2 to TRBJ1-5; D is unclear. CDR1 SGHTA and CDR2 FQGNSA come from the germline V gene. The CDR3 length is 12 residues. V was shortened by 2 bases and J by 7 bases, with 6 bases between the two germline ends.

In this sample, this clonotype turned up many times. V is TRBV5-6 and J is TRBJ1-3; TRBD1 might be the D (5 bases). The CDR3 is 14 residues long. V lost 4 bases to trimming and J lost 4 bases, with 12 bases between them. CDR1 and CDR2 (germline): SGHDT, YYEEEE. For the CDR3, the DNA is TGTGCCAGCAGCGAACGGGGCATGGGAAACACCATATATTTT. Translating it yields CASSERGMGNTIYF. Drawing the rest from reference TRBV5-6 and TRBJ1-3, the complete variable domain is DAGVTQSPTHLIKTRGQQVTLRCSPKSGHDTVSWYQQALGQGPQFIFQYYEEEERQRGNFPDRFSGHQFPNYSSELNVNALLLGDSALYLCASSERGMGNTIYFGEGSWLTVV.

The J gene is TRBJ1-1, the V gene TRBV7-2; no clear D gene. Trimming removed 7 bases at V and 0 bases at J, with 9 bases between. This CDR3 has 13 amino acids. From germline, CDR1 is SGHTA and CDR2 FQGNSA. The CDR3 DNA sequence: TGTGCCAGCAAGCGGCGGATGAACACTGAAGCTTTCTTT. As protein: CASKRRMNTEAFF. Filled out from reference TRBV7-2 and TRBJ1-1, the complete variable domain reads GAGVSQSPSNKVTEKGKDVELRCDPISGHTALYWYRQSLGQGLEFLIYFQGNSAPDKSGLPSDRFSAERTGGSVSTLTIQRTQQEDSAVYLCASKRRMNTEAFFGQGTRLTVV.

The CDR3 DNA reads as TGTGCCAGCAGCTTAGGCGAAGGCCAGGGCGGGGAGACCCAGTACTTC. Its translation is CASSLGEGQGGETQYF. J is TRBJ2-5 and V is TRBV7-9; D possibly uses TRBD1 or TRBD2 (5 bases each). This CDR3 has 16 residues. V lost 1 base and J 5 bases, leaving 17 bases between the germline ends. Germline-derived CDR1 and CDR2 are SEHNR and FQNEAQ (reference sequence). The complete variable domain, with remaining parts taken from reference TRBV7-9 and TRBJ2-5, reads DTGVSQNPRHKITKRGQNVTFRCDPISEHNRLYWYRQTLGQGPEFLTYFQNEAQLEKSRLLSDRFSAERPKGSFSTLEIQRTEQGDSAMYLCASSLGEGQGGETQYFGPGTRLLVL.

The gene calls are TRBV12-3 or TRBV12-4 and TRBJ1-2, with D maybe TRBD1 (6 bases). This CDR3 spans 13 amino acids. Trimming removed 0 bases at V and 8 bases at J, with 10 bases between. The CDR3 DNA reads TGTGCCAGCAGTTTAGCCGCAGGGGCGGGCTACACCTTC. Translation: CASSLAAGAGYTF.

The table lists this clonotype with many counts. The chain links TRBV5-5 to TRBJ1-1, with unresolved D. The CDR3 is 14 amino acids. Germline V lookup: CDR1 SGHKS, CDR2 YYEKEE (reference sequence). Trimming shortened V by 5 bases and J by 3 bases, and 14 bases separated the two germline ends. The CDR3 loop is CASSIGPADTEAFF. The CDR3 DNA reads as TGTGCCAGCAGTATTGGCCCCGCCGACACTGAAGCTTTCTTT.

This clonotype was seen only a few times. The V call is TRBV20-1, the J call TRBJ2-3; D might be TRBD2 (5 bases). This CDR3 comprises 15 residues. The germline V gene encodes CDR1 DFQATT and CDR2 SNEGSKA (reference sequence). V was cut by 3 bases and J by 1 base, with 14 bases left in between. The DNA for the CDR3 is TGCAGTGCTAGGGACTCTGGCTGGGGCACAGATACGCAGTATTTT. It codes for CSARDSGWGTDTQYF.

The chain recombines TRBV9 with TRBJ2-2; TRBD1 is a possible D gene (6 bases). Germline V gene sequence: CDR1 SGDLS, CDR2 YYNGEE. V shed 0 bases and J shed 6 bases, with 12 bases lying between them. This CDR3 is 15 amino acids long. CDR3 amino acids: CASSVDVGAPGELFF. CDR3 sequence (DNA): TGTGCCAGCAGCGTAGACGTGGGGGCCCCCGGGGAGCTGTTTTTT.

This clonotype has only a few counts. The CDR3 DNA is TGTGCCAGCACCGGGACGGAAACCGGGGAGCTGTTTTTT. Its translation is CASTGTETGELFF. This chain connects TRBV12-3 or TRBV12-4 to TRBJ2-2, with D possibly being TRBD1 or TRBD2 (5 bases each). The V gene lost 7 bases and the J gene lost 5 bases, with 11 bases spanning the gap. This CDR3 spans 13 amino acids.

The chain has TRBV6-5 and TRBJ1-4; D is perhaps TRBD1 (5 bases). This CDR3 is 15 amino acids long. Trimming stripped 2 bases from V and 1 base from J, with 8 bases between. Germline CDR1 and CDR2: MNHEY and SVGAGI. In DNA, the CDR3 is TGTGCCAGCAGTTACCTGGGGGGAACTAATGAAAAACTGTTTTTT. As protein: CASSYLGGTNEKLFF.

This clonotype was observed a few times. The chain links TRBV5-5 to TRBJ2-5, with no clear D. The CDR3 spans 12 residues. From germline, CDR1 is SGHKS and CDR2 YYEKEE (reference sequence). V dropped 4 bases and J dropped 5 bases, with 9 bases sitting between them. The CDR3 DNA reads TGTGCCAGCAGCCCGATACTTGAGACCCAGTACTTC. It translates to CASSPILETQYF.

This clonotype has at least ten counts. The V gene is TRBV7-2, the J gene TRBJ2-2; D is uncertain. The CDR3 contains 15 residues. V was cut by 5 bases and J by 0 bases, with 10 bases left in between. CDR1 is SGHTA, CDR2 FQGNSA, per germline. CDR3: CASSPPGANTGELFF. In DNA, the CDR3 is TGTGCCAGCAGCCCTCCAGGAGCGAACACCGGGGAGCTGTTTTTT.

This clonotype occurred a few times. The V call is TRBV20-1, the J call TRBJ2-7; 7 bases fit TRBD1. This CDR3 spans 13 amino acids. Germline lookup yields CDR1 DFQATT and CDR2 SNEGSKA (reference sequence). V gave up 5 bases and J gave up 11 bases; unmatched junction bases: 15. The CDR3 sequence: CSAHRGGRDAKYF. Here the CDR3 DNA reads TGCAGTGCTCACAGGGGTGGACGGGACGCGAAGTACTTC.

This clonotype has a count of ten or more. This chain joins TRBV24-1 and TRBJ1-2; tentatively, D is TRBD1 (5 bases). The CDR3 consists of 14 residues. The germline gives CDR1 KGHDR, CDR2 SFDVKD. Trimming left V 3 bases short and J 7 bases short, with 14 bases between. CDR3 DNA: TGTGCCACCAGTGATCTGGGACGACCCCCTGGCTACACCTTC. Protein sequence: CATSDLGRPPGYTF.

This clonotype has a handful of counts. This chain's CDR3 is CASSYDAGGADTQYF. DNA for the CDR3: TGTGCCAGCAGTTACGATGCAGGGGGCGCAGATACGCAGTATTTT. The genes are TRBV6-5 and TRBJ2-3; TRBD1 matches at 8 bases. The CDR3 spans 15 residues. CDR1 MNHEY and CDR2 SVGAGI come from the germline V gene. Losses at the gene ends were 2 bases for V and 4 bases for J; bases not matched to a gene: 5.

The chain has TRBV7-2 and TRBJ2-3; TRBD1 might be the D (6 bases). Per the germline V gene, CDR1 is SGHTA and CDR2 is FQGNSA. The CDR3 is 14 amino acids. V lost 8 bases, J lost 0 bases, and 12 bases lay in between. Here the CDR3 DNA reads TGTGCCAGCTTCTTAGGGGGAAGCACAGATACGCAGTATTTT. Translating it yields CASFLGGSTDTQYF.

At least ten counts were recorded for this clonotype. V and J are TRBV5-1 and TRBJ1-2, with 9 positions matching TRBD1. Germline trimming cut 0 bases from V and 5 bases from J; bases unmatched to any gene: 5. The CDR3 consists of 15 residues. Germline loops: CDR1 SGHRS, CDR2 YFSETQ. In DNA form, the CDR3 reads TGCGCCAGCAGCTTGGAACAGGGGGCCGGTTATGGCTACACCTTC. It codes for CASSLEQGAGYGYTF.

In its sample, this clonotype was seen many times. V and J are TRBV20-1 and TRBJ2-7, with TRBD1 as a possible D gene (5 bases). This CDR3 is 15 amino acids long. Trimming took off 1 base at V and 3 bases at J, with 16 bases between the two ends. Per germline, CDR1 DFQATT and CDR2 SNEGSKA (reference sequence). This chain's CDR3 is CSARVPRRDNYEQYF. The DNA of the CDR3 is TGCAGTGCTAGAGTCCCCCGCAGGGATAACTACGAGCAGTACTTC.

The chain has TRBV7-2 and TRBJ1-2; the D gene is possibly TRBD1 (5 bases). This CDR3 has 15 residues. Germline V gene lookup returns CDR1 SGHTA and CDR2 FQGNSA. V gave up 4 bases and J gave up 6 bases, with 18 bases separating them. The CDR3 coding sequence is TGTGCCAGCAGCTGGACACCTGAAGAGGTGAATGGCTACACCTTC. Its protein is CASSWTPEEVNGYTF.

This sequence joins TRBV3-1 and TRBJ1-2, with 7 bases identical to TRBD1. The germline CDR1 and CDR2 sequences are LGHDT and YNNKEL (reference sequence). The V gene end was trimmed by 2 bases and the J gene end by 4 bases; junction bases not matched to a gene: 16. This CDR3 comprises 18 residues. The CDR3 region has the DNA TGTGCCAGCAGCCAACGGCTAGGGGTGTCAGGGGGTACCTATGGCTACACCTTC. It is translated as CASSQRLGVSGGTYGYTF.

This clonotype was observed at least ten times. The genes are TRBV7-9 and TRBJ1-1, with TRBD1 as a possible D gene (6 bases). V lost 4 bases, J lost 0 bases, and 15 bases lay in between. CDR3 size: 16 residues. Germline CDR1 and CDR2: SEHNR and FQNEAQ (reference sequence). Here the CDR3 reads CASSSLKQGVNTEAFF. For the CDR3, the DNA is TGTGCCAGCAGCTCTCTAAAACAGGGAGTGAACACTGAAGCTTTCTTT. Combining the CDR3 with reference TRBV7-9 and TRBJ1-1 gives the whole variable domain DTGVSQNPRHKITKRGQNVTFRCDPISEHNRLYWYRQTLGQGPEFLTYFQNEAQLEKSRLLSDRFSAERPKGSFSTLEIQRTEQGDSAMYLCASSSLKQGVNTEAFFGQGTRLTVV.

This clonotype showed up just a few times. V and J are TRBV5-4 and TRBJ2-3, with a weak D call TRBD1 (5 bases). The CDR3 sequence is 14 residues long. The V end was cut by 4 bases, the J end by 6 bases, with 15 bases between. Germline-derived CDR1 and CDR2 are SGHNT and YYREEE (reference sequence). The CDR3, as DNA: TGTGCCAGCAGCGCAAAACAGGAGTCCGATACGCAGTATTTT. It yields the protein CASSAKQESDTQYF.